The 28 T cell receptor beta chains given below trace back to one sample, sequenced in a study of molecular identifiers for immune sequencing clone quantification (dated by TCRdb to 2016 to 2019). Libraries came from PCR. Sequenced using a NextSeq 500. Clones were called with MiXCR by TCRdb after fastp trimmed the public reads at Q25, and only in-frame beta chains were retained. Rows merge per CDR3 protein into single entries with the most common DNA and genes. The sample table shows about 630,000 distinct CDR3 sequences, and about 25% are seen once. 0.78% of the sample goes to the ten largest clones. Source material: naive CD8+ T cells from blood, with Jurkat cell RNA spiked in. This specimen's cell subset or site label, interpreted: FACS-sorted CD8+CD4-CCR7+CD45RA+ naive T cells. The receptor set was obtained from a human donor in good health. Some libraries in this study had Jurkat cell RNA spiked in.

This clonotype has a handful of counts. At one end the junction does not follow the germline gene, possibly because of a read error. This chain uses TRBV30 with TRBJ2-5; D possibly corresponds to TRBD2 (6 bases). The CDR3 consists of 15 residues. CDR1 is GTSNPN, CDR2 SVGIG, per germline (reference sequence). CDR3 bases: TGTGCCTGGAGTGAAGGAGCGGGTTACCAAGAGGCCCAGTACTTC. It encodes CAWSEGAGYQEAQYF.

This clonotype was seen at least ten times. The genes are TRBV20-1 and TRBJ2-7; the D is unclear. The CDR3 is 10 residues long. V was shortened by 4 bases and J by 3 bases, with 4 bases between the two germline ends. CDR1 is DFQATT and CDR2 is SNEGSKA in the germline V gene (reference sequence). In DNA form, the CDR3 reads TGCAGTGCTAATGACTACGAGCAGTACTTC. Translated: CSANDYEQYF.

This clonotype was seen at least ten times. CDR3 sequence: CASSPLGPRGAGELFF. The CDR3, as DNA: TGTGCCAGCAGCCCATTGGGGCCCCGTGGAGCCGGGGAGCTGTTTTTT. J is TRBJ2-2 and V is TRBV13, with a tentative D call TRBD1 (5 bases). From germline, CDR1 is PRHDT and CDR2 FYEKMQ (reference sequence). Trimming shortened V by 5 bases and J by 6 bases, and 19 bases separated the two germline ends. The CDR3 runs 16 residues. Combining the CDR3 with reference TRBV13 and TRBJ2-2 gives the whole variable domain AAGVIQSPRHLIKEKRETATLKCYPIPRHDTVYWYQQGPGQDPQFLISFYEKMQSDKGSIPDRFSAQQFSDYHSELNMSSLELGDSALYFCASSPLGPRGAGELFFGEGSRLTVL.

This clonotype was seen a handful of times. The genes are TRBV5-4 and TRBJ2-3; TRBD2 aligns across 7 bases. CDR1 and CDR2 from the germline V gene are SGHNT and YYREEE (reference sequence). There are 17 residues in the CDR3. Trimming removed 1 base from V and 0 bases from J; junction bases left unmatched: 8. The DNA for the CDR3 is TGTGCCAGCAGCTTGTTAATGGTTAGCGGGAGCACAGATACGCAGTATTTT. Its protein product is CASSLLMVSGSTDTQYF.

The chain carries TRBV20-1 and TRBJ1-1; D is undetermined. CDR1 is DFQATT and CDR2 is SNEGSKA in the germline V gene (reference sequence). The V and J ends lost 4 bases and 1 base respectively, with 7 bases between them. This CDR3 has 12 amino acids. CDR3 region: CSATRENTEAFF. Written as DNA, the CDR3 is TGCAGTGCTACAAGGGAGAACACTGAAGCTTTCTTT.

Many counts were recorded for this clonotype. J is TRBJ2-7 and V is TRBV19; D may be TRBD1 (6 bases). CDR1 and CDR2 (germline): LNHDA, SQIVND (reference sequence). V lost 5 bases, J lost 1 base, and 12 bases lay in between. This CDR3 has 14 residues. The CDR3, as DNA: TGTGCCAGTAGTTACCGGGACACTTCCTACGAGCAGTACTTC. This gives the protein CASSYRDTSYEQYF. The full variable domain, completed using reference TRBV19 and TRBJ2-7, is DGGITQSPKYLFRKEGQNVTLSCEQNLNHDAMYWYRQDPGQGLRLIYYSQIVNDFQKGDIAEGYSVSREKKESFPLTVTSAQKNPTAFYLCASSYRDTSYEQYFGPGTRLTVT.

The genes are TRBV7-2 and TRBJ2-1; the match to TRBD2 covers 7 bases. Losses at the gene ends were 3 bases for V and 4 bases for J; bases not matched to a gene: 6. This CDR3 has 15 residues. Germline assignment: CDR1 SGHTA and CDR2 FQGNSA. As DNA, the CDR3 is TGTGCCAGCAGCTTGGCTAGCGGAGGGTACAATGAGCAGTTCTTC. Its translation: CASSLASGGYNEQFF.

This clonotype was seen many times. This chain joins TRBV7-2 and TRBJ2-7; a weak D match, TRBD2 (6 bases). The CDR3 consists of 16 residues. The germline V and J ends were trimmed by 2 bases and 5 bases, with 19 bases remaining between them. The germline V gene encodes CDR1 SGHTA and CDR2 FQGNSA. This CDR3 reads CASSLLGTPSVDEQYF. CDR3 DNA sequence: TGTGCCAGCAGCTTACTGGGGACTCCCTCTGTCGACGAGCAGTACTTC.

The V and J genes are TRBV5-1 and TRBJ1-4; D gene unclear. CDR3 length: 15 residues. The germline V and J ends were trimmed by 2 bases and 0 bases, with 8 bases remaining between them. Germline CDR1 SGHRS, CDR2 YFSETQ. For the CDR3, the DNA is TGCGCCAGCAGCTTTGTCAGCCCAACTAATGAAAAACTGTTTTTT. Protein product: CASSFVSPTNEKLFF.

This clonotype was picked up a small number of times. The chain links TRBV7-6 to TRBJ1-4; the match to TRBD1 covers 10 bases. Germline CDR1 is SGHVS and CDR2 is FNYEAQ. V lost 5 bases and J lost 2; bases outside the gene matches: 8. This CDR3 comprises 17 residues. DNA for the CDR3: TGTGCCAGCAGCCCGGACAGGGGGTTTATTACTAATGAAAAACTGTTTTTT. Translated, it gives CASSPDRGFITNEKLFF.

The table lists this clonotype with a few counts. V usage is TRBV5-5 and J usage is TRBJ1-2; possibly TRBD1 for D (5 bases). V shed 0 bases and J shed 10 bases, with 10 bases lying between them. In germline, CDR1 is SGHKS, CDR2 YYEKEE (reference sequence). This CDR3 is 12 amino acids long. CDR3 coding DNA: TGTGCCAGCAGCTTGGCCGGGGACCTCTACACCTTC. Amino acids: CASSLAGDLYTF.

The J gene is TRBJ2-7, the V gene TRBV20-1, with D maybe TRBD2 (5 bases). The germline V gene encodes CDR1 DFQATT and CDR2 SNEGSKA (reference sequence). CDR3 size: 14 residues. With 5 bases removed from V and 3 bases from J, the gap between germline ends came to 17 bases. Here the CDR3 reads CSALSIGEDYEQYF. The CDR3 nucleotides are TGCAGTGCTCTGTCTATCGGGGAAGACTACGAGCAGTACTTC.

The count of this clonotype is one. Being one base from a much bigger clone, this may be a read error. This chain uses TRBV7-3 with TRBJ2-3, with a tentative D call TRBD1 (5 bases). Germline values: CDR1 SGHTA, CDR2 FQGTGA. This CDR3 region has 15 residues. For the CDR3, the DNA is TGTGCCAGCGGCTTAAGTGGTGGTGGGGCTGATACGCAGTATTTT. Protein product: CASGLSGGGADTQYF.

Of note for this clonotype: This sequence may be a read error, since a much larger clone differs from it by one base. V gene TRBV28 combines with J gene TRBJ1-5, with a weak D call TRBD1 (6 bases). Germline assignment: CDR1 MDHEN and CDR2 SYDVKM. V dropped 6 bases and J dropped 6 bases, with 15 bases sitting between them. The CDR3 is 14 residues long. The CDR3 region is CASRGIQGTQPQHF. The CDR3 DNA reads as TGTGCCAGCAGGGGGATACAGGGCACTCAGCCCCAGCATTTT. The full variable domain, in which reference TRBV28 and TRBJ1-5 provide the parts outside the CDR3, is DVKVTQSSRYLVKRTGEKVFLECVQDMDHENMFWYRQDPGLGLRLIYFSYDVKMKEKGDIPEGYSVSREKKERFSLILESASTNQTSMYLCASRGIQGTQPQHFGDGTRLSIL.

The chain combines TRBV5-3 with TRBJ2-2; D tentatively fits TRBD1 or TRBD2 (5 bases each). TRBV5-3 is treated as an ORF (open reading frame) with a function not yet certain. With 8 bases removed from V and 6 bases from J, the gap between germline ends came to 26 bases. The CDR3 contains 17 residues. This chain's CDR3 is CASTMGRLESFAGELFF. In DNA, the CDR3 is TGTGCCAGCACCATGGGACGGCTAGAGTCGTTCGCCGGGGAGCTGTTTTTT.

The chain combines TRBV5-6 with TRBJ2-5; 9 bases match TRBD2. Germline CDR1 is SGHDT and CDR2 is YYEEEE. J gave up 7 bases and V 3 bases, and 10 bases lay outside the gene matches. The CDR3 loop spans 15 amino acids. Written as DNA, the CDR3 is TGTGCCAGCAGCTCTTGGGCTAGCGGGATGGGGACCCAGTACTTC. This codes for CASSSWASGMGTQYF.

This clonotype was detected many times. The CDR3 DNA follows: TGTGCCAGCAGTGAAAACAATCTTGGCTCTGGGGCCAACGTCCTGACTTTC. This sequence encodes CASSENNLGSGANVLTF. The chain joins TRBV2 to TRBJ2-6; D gene uncertain. Germline values: CDR1 SNHLY, CDR2 FYNNEI. Trimming cost V 2 bases and J 0 bases, with 11 bases left between them. The CDR3 length is 17 residues.

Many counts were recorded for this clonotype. CDR3 residues: CASRPTSLAGELFF. The CDR3 DNA reads TGTGCCAGCAGACCGACTAGTCTGGCCGGGGAGCTGTTTTTT. V usage is TRBV6-5 and J usage is TRBJ2-2, with TRBD2 as a possible D gene (6 bases). From germline, CDR1 is MNHEY and CDR2 SVGAGI. Trimming took 6 bases from V and 6 from J, leaving 14 bases between them. The length of the CDR3 is 14 residues.

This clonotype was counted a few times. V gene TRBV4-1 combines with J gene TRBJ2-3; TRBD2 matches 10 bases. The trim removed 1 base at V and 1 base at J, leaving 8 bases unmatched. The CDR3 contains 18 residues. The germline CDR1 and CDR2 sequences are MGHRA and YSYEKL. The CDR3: CASSQGLASGGGTDTQYF. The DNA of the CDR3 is TGCGCCAGCAGCCAAGGATTGGCTAGCGGGGGAGGCACAGATACGCAGTATTTT.

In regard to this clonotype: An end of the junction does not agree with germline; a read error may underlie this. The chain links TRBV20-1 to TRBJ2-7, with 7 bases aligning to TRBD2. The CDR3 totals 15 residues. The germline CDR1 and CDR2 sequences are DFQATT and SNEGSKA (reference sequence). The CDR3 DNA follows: TGTAGTGCTTCCCCTGGCCGGGGGGAAGCCTACGCGCAGTCCTTC. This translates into CSASPGRGEAYAQSF.

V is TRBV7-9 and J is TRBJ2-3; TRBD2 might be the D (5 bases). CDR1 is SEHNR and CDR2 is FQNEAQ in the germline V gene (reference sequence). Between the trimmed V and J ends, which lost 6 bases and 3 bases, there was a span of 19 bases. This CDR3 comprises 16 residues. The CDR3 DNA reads TGTGCCAGCAGACAGATCGCCGGGGTAAGAACAGATACGCAGTATTTT. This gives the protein CASRQIAGVRTDTQYF.

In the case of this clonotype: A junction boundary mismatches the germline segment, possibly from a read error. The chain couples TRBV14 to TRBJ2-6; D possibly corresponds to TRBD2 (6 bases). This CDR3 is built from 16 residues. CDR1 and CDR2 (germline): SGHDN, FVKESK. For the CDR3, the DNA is TGTGCCAGCAGCCAGTACACGGGAGCTGGGGCCAACGTCCTGGCTTTC. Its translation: CASSQYTGAGANVLAF.

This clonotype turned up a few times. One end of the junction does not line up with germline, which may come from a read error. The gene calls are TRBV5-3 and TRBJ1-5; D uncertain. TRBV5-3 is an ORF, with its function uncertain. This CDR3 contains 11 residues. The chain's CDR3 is CASSLDLPQHF. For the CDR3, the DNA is TGTGCCAGCAGCTTGGATCTGCCCCAGCATTTT.

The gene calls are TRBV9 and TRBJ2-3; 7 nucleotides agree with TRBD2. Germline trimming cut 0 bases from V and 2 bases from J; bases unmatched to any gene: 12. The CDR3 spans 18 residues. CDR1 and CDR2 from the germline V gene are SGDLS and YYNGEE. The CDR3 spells CASSVAGLATSVTDTQYF. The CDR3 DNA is TGTGCCAGCAGCGTAGCAGGTCTGGCTACTAGCGTCACAGATACGCAGTATTTT.

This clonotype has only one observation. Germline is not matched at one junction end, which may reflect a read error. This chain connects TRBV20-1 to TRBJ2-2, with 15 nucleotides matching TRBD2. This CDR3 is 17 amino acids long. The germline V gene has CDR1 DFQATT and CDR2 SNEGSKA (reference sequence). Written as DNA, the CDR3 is TGCAGTGCCACGGGACTAGCGGGAGGAATTAACACCGGGGCGCTGCTTTTT. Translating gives CSATGLAGGINTGALLF.

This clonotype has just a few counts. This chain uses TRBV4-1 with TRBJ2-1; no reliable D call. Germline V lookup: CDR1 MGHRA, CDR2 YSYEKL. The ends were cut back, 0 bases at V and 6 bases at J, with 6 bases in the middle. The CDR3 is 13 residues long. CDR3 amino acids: CASSQENANEQFF. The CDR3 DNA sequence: TGCGCCAGCAGCCAAGAAAATGCCAATGAGCAGTTCTTC.

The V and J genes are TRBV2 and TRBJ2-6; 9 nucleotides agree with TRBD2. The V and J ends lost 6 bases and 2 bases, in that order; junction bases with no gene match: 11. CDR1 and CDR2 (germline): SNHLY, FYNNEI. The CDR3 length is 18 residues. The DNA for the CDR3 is TGTGCCAGCAGCGAGTCTAGCGGGACTGGGGCTGGGGCCAACGTCCTGACTTTC. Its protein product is CASSESSGTGAGANVLTF.

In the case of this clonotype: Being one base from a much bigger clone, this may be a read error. The CDR3 DNA reads as TGTGCCAGCAGCCAAGACAGGACCTACAATGCGCAGTTCTTC. Protein: CASSQDRTYNAQFF. The chain combines TRBV4-2 with TRBJ2-1; D unresolved. The CDR3 covers 14 residues. Germline CDR1 and CDR2: LGHNA and YNFKEQ.